This note documents a single T cell receptor beta chain sequence. Its antigen remains unidentified. One base away there is no much larger clone; base qualities are not given. TCRbeta CDR3 regions were amplified from genomic DNA by means of the immunoSEQ Assay, a bias-controlled multiplex PCR. The paper's data handling went like this. Nucleated cell counts per sample were estimated from amplification of reference gene primers within the assay. To quantify the absolute abundance of each unique TCRbeta CDR3 rearrangement, sequence reads were collapsed and filtered. For each sample, productive Simpson clonality was calculated by taking the square root of Simpson's diversity index across productive rearrangements. The clones in this table, taken by TCRdb from immuneACCESS, are in-frame only. Not every clone is retained; where verified, under half of the shortfall comes from an unresolved V gene, and the cause of the rest is unknown. V, J and clone size are taken as reported in that table, and D and trimming were inferred from the DNA itself. This sample gives about 230,000 clones in total; under 90% of them show up just once. 18% of the sample rests with the top ten.

This sample was included in a study of blood T cell repertoires in COVID-19 (dated by TCRdb to about 2020). General notes on the study: Collaborator samples came from the United States, Italy and Spain and covered acute and convalescent phases of COVID-19. Sample metadata almost always included a de-identified subject ID, COVID-19 status, age in years and sex. A freely available public database, intended as a resource for researchers studying the immune response to SARS-CoV-2, is where the repertoires were released. Deeply sampled blood TCRbeta repertoires from subjects exposed to, actively infected with, or recovered from COVID-19 were included in the dataset. Where available, HLA class I and class II types were taken from metadata supplied by the sample provider and were not determined by assay-based typing. The material from the prospective study consisted of cDNA or gDNA derived from T cells, B-cell-depleted T cells, or PBMCs. The samples were drawn from the first 160 participants of the ongoing ImmuneRACE study and from 1,254 subjects provided by 6 global collaborators. What the work shows at the level of the full study, not this receptor alone: Clinical and demographic metadata were provided uncurated, with the amount varying by source and participant.

Reading the germline V gene (reference sequence) gives CDR1 MNHNY and CDR2 SVGAGI. The CDR3 spans 12 residues, from the cysteine through the phenylalanine. Just the 36-base CDR3 DNA is kept, in frame starting at base 1. Deletion took 6 bases off V and 8 bases off J, with a span of 11 bases between the germline ends. Collaborating institutions collected whole blood in K2EDTA tubes following their own protocols. For TCRbeta analysis, collaborator samples were shipped as frozen whole blood, as isolated PBMCs, or as DNA extracted from either sample type. This clonotype was sampled from a woman older than 75 with active or convalescent COVID-19. Material: peripheral blood. Recombination joined TRBV6-6 with TRBJ2-1; matching of 5 bases hints at TRBD2 as the D gene. The CDR3 sequence is CASSPVGDEQFF. The DNA sequence is TGTGCCAGCAGCCCTGTCGGGGATGAGCAGTTCTTC.